A selection of T cell receptor beta chains follows, all from one sample in a study of Tregs in tolerant kidney transplant recipients. Clones were sequenced by immunoSEQ multiplex PCR, and TCRdb holds only the in-frame ones, with some missing. The repertoire holds some 70,000 clones, with 85% to 90% as singletons. This material consisted of CD4+ T cells from blood, taken before the transplant. These receptors originate from a human donor who received a combined kidney and bone marrow transplant. Both conserved end residues are part of each CDR3. The D gene is left open where the match is weak. Size values are once, few and many counts, or a class for expanded clones, and some rows have none.

size	J	V	D	DNA	CDR3
NA	TRBJ1-2	TRBV5-1	NA	TGCGCCAGCAGCTTAACCGGGGGTACAAGTTATGGCTACACCTTC	CASSLTGGTSYGYTF
NA	TRBJ1-1	TRBV6-9	NA	TGTGCCAGCTCAAAAAGGGAGGTTTACACTGAAGCTTTCTTT	CASSKREVYTEAFF
NA	TRBJ1-2	TRBV20-1	NA	TGCAGTGCTAGAGATGGGGCGGGGTACACCTTC	CSARDGAGYTF
NA	TRBJ1-4	TRBV19	TRBD1	TGTGCCAGTAGTCACGGACAGGGCGAGGGTGAAAAACTGTTTTTT	CASSHGQGEGEKLFF
NA	TRBJ1-5	TRBV19	TRBD1	TGTGCCAGTAGTATCTACTCAGGGACAGGGGGCGCGGGAAGTCTCAATCAGCCCCAGCATTTT	CASSIYSGTGGAGSLNQPQHF
once	TRBJ1-4	TRBV6-5	NA	TGTGCCAGCAGTTATGCCTCGGGCGGGGGAAATGAAAAACTGTTTTTT	CASSYASGGGNEKLFF
NA	TRBJ2-3	TRBV29-1	TRBD2	TGCAGCGAAAGGGGATTAGCGGGACTCACAGATACGCAGTATTTT	CSERGLAGLTDTQYF
NA	TRBJ2-2	TRBV9	TRBD1	TGTGCCAGCAGCGGAGACAGGGGGGCCGGGGAGCTGTTTTTT	CASSGDRGAGELFF
NA	TRBJ1-1	TRBV28	NA	TGTGCCAGCAGCTACTGGGGCAGGGGCTTGAACACTGAAGCTTTCTTT	CASSYWGRGLNTEAFF
NA	TRBJ1-3	TRBV27	NA	TGTGCCAGCAGATCTACAGGGCCCGGAAACACCATATATTTT	CASRSTGPGNTIYF
NA	TRBJ2-2	TRBV27	NA	TGTGCCAGCAGGAAGCAAACAGGAACCGGGGAGCTGTTTTTT	CASRKQTGTGELFF
NA	TRBJ2-3	TRBV7-2	TRBD2	TGTGCCAGCAGCTTATCCGGGGGGTCGGCGGATACGCAGTATTTT	CASSLSGGSADTQYF
NA	TRBJ1-1	TRBV7-8	NA	TGTGCCAGCAGCTTAGCGGGGGGAGGTACTGAAGCTTTCTTT	CASSLAGGGTEAFF
NA	TRBJ2-1	TRBV28	TRBD2	TGTGCCAGCAGTCCTAAACTAGCGGGAAAGGGACAAAATGAGCAGTTCTTC	CASSPKLAGKGQNEQFF
NA	TRBJ2-5	TRBV5-1	NA	TGCGCCAGCAGCTTTAACCCGCAGGGACAAGAGACCCAGTACTTC	CASSFNPQGQETQYF
once	TRBJ2-1	TRBV19	TRBD2	TGTGCCAGTAGTCCGGGACTAGCGGGAGTTCGTTCCTACAATGAGCAGTTCTTC	CASSPGLAGVRSYNEQFF
NA	TRBJ1-4	TRBV2	NA	TGTGCCAGCAGGGGCGATTTCAATGAAAAACTGTTTTTT	CASRGDFNEKLFF
NA	TRBJ2-7	TRBV6-1	TRBD1	TGTGCCAGCAGTCCTATACAGGGGGCCTACGAGCAGTACTTC	CASSPIQGAYEQYF
few	TRBJ1-1	TRBV2	NA	TGTGCCAGCAGTGGACAGCTGAACACTGAAGCTTTCTTT	CASSGQLNTEAFF
once	TRBJ2-5	TRBV5-6	TRBD2	TGTGCCAGCAGCTTGGGGTGGGGGGGTTCCAATTTTCAAGAGACCCAGTACTTC	CASSLGWGGSNFQETQYF
NA	TRBJ1-2	TRBV28	NA	TGTGCCAGCAGTTTTACAGGGTCTGGCTACACCTTC	CASSFTGSGYTF
once	TRBJ1-5	TRBV14	NA	TGTGCCACCCCGGTGGGGGCGGGCAATCAGCCCCAGCATTTT	CATPVGAGNQPQHF
NA	TRBJ2-7	TRBV28	NA	TGTGCCAGCAGTTTAGTAGCTCCCTACGAGCAGTACTTC	CASSLVAPYEQYF
NA	TRBJ1-1	TRBV2	NA	TGTGCCTGCAAACCGGAACAGGACACTGAAGCTTTCTTT	CACKPEQDTEAFF
NA	TRBJ2-1	TRBV27	NA	TGTGCCAGCAGTTTAGCGGTAGGGAGAAGCGAGCAGTTCTTC	CASSLAVGRSEQFF
once	TRBJ1-1	TRBV19	NA	TGTGCCAGTAGTAGGGACACTCTGGGTACTGAAGCTTTCTTT	CASSRDTLGTEAFF
NA	TRBJ2-1	TRBV5-8	TRBD1	TGTGCCAGCAGCCGGGACAGCGCATCCTACAATGAGCAGTTCTTC	CASSRDSASYNEQFF
once	TRBJ2-7	TRBV6-1	TRBD2	TGTGCCAGCAGTGAAACAGCGGGGGGACCCTACGAGCAGTACTTC	CASSETAGGPYEQYF
NA	TRBJ2-7	TRBV7-9	NA	TGTGCCAGCAGCCCAAGCGAAGGCTTCTCCTACGAGCAGTACTTC	CASSPSEGFSYEQYF
NA	TRBJ2-2	TRBV7-6	NA	TGTGCCAGCAGCTTAGCGGCAGGGGACGGGTCGGTCACCGGGGAGCTGTTTTTT	CASSLAAGDGSVTGELFF
NA	TRBJ1-5	TRBV5-1	NA	TGCGCCAGCAGCTTAGGGGGAGTTGACAATCAGCCCCAGCATTTT	CASSLGGVDNQPQHF
NA	TRBJ2-1	TRBV6-5	TRBD2	TGTGCCAGCAGTTACTTAGCGGGAGTAATGAATGAGCAGTTCTTC	CASSYLAGVMNEQFF
few	TRBJ2-7	TRBV7-2	NA	TGTGCCAGCAGCTCCACTAGCAACTACGAGCAGTACTTC	CASSSTSNYEQYF
NA	TRBJ2-5	TRBV7-2	NA	TGTGCCAGCACCCTTGCGGGGAGGTTTGAAGAGACCCAGTACTTC	CASTLAGRFEETQYF
once	TRBJ2-2	TRBV4-2	NA	TGTGCCAGCAGCCAAGATGGAGGGGTGGGCCCCGGGGAGCTGTTTTTT	CASSQDGGVGPGELFF
NA	TRBJ2-1	TRBV28	NA	TGTGCCAGCACTGGGCCTAGCAGATACAATGAGCAGTTCTTC	CASTGPSRYNEQFF
NA	TRBJ2-1	TRBV5-1	TRBD1	TGCGCCAGCAGCCTAGGGGACAGAGACTACAATGAGCAGTTCTTC	CASSLGDRDYNEQFF
NA	TRBJ2-1	TRBV29-1	NA	TGCAGCGTTGAAGAGCGGAGACAGAAGAATGAGCAGTTCTTC	CSVEERRQKNEQFF
once	TRBJ2-3	TRBV2	TRBD2	TGTGCCAGCAGAAGGACTAGCGGGAACCCAGATACGCAGTATTTT	CASRRTSGNPDTQYF
once	TRBJ2-3	TRBV7-9	NA	TGTGCCAGCAGCTTTGAGCCTAGCACAGATACGCAGTATTTT	CASSFEPSTDTQYF
NA	TRBJ2-4	TRBV7-9	TRBD2	TGTGCCAGCCGTCCCGGGGAGGGGAGAGACATTCAGTACTTC	CASRPGEGRDIQYF
NA	TRBJ1-4	TRBV28	TRBD1	TGTGCCAGCAGTTTACCGACAGGGAACAATGAAAAACTGTTTTTT	CASSLPTGNNEKLFF
NA	TRBJ2-7	TRBV28	NA	TGTGCCAGCAGACCATACAGGGAGAATTACGAGCAGTACTTC	CASRPYRENYEQYF
once	TRBJ2-3	TRBV19	TRBD2	TGTGCCAGTACCCCGGGTAGCGGGAGAGATACGCAGTATTTT	CASTPGSGRDTQYF
NA	TRBJ2-7	TRBV15	TRBD1	TGTGCCACCAGCAGACCACCGGGACAGGGGGCTGACGAGCAGTACTTC	CATSRPPGQGADEQYF